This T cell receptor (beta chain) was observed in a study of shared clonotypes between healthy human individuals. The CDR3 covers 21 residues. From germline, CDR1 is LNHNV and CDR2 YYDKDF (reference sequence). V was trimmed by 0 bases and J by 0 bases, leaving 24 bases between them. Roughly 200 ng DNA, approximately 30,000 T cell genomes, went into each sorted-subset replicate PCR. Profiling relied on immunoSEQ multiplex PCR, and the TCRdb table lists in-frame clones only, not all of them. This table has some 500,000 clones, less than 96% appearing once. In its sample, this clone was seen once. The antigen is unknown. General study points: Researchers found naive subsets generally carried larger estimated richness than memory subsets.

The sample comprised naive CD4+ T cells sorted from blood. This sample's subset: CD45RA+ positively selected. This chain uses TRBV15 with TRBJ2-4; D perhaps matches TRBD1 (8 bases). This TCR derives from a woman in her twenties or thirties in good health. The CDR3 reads CATSRDRGGQVTPLAKNIQYF. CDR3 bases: TGTGCCACCAGCAGAGACAGGGGGGGACAGGTAACGCCATTAGCCAAAAACATTCAGTACTTC.